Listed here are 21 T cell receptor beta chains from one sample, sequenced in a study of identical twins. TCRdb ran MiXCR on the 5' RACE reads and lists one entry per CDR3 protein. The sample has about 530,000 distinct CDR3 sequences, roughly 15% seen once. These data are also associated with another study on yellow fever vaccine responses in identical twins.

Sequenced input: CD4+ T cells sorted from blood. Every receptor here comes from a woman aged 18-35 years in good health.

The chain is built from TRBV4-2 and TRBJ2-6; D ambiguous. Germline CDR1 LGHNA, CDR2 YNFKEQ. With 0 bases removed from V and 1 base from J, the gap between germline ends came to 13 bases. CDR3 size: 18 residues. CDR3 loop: CASSQDRVIRSGANVLTF. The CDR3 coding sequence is TGTGCCAGCAGCCAAGATAGGGTGATAAGGTCTGGGGCCAACGTCCTGACTTTC.

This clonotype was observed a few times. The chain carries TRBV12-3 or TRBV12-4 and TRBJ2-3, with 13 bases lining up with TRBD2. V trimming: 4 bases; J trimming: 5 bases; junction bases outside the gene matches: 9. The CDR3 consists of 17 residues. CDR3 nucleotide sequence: TGTGCCAGCAGTTGGGGGACTAGCGGGACCCTGGGAGATACGCAGTATTTT. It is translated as CASSWGTSGTLGDTQYF.

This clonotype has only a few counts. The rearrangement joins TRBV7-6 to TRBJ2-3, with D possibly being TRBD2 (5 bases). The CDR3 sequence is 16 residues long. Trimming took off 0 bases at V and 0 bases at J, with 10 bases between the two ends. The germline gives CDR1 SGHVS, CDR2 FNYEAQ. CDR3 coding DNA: TGTGCCAGCAGCTTAGCCCAGGAGGCTAGCACAGATACGCAGTATTTT. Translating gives CASSLAQEASTDTQYF. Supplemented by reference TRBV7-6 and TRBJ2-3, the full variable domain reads GAGVSQSPRYKVTKRGQDVALRCDPISGHVSLYWYRQALGQGPEFLTYFNYEAQQDKSGLPNDRFSAERPEGSISTLTIQRTEQRDSAMYRCASSLAQEASTDTQYFGPGTRLTVL.

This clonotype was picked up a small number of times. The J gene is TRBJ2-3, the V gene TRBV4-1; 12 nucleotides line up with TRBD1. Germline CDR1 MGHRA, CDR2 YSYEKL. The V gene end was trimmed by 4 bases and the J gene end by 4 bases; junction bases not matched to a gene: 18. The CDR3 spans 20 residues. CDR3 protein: CASSRFPGTGGERLSDTQYF. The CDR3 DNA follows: TGCGCCAGCAGCCGATTCCCCGGGACAGGGGGCGAAAGGTTGTCAGATACGCAGTATTTT.

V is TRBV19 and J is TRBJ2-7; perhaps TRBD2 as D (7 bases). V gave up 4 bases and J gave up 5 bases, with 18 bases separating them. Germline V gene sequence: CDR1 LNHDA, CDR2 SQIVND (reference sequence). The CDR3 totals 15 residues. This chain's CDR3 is CASSTLGGRKNEQYF. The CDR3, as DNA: TGTGCCAGTAGTACCCTCGGGGGGCGGAAAAACGAGCAGTACTTC.

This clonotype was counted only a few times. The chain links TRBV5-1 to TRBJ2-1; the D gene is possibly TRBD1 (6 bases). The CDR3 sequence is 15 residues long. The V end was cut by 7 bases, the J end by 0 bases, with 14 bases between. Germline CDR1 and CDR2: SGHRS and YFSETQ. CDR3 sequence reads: CASAATGSSYNEQFF. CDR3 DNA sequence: TGCGCCAGCGCTGCCACAGGGAGCTCCTACAATGAGCAGTTCTTC.

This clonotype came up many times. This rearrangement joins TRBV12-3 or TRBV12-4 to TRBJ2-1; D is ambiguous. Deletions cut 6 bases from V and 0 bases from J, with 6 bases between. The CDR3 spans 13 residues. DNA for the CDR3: TGTGCCAGCAGCTCCAGCTCCTACAATGAGCAGTTCTTC. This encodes CASSSSSYNEQFF.

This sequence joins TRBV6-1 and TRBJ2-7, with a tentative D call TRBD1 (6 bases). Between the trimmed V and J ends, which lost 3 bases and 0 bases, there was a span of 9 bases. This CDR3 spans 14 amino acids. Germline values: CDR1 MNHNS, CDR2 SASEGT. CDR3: CASSDQGSSYEQYV. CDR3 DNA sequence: TGTGCCAGCAGTGACCAGGGGAGCTCCTACGAGCAGTACGTC.

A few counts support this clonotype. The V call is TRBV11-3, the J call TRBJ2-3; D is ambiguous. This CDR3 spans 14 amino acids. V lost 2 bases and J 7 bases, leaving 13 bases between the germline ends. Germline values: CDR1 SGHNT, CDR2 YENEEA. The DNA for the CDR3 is TGTGCCAGCAGCTTAATGCTCACCACGAATACGCAGTATTTT. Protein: CASSLMLTTNTQYF.

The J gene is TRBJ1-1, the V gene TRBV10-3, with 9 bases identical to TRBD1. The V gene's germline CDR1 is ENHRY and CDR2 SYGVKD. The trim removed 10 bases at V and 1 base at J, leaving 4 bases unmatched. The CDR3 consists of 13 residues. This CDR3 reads CASGQGTNTEAFF. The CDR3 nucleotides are TGTGCCAGCGGACAGGGGACGAACACTGAAGCTTTCTTT.

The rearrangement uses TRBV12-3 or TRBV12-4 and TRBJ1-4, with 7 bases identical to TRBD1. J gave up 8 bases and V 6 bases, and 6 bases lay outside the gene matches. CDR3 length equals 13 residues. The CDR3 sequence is CASRSGTAEKLFF. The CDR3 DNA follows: TGTGCCAGCAGATCCGGGACAGCGGAAAAACTGTTTTTT.

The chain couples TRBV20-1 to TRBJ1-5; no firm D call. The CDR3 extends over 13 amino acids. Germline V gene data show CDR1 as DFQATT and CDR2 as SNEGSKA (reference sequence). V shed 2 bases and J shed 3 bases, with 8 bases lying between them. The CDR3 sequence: CSARWENNQPQHF. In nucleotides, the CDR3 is TGCAGTGCTAGATGGGAGAACAATCAGCCCCAGCATTTT.

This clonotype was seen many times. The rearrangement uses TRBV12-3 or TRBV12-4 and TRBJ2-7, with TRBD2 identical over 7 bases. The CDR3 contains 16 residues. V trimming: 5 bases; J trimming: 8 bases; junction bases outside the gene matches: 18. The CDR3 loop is CASSLQTGTKTWKQYF. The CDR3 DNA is TGTGCCAGCAGTCTACAGACCGGGACTAAAACCTGGAAGCAGTACTTC.

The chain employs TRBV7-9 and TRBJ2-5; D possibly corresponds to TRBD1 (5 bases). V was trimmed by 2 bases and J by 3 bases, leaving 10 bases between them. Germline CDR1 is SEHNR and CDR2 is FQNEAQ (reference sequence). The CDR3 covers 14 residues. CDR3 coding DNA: TGTGCCAGCAGCTTAAGGACATTAAAAGAGACCCAGTACTTC. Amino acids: CASSLRTLKETQYF. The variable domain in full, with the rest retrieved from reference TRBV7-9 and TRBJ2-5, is DTGVSQNPRHKITKRGQNVTFRCDPISEHNRLYWYRQTLGQGPEFLTYFQNEAQLEKSRLLSDRFSAERPKGSFSTLEIQRTEQGDSAMYLCASSLRTLKETQYFGPGTRLLVL.

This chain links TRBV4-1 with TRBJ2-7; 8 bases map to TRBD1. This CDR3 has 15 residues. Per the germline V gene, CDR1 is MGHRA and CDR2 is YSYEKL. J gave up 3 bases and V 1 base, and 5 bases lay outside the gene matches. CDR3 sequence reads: CASSQGTGNIYEQYF. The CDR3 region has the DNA TGCGCCAGCAGCCAAGGGACAGGGAATATCTACGAGCAGTACTTC.

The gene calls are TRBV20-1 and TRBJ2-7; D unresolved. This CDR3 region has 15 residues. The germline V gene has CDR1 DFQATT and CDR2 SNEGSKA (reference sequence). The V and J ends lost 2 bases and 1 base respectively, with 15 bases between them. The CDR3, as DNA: TGCAGTGCTAGATTCAAACGCGCCTGGTCCTACGAGCAGTACTTC. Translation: CSARFKRAWSYEQYF.

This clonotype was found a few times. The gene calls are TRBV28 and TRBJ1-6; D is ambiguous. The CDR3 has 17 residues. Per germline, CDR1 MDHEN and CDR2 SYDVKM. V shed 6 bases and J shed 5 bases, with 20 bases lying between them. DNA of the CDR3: TGTGCCAGCAGCGCCCCCGCATTCTCGACGGATAATTCACCCCTCCACTTT. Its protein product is CASSAPAFSTDNSPLHF.

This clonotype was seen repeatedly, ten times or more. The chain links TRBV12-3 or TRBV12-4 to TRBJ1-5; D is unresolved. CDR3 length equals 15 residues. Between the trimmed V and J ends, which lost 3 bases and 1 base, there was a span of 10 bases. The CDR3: CASSFSGSSNQPQHF. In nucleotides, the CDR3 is TGTGCCAGCAGTTTCTCGGGGTCCAGCAATCAGCCCCAGCATTTT.

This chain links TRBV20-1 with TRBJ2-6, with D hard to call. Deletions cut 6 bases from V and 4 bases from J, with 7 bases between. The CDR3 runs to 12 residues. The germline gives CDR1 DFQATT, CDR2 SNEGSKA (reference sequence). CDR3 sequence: CSASEGANVLTF. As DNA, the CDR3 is TGCAGTGCAAGCGAGGGGGCCAACGTCCTGACTTTC.

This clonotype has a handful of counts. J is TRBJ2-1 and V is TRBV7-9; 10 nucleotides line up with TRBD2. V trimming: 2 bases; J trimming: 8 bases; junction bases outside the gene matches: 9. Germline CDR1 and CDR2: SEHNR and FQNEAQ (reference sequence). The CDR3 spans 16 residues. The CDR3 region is CASSLRSGRAAYEQFF. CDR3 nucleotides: TGTGCCAGCAGCTTAAGGAGCGGGAGGGCCGCCTATGAGCAGTTCTTC.

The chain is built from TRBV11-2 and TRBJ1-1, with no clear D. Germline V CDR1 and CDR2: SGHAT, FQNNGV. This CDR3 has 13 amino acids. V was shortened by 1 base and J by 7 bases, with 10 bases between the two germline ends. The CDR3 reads CASSLGLYGEAFF. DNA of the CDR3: TGTGCCAGCAGCTTAGGGCTTTACGGTGAAGCTTTCTTT.